A single sample gave rise to the 10 T cell receptor beta chains below, sequenced in a study of blood T cell repertoires in COVID-19. The protocol was immunoSEQ multiplex PCR, while the TCRdb copy is restricted to in-frame clones and leaves out a portion. The table includes under 350,000 clones, 75% to 90% detected once. The sample comprised peripheral blood. The source of these receptors is a man aged 40-50 years with acute or convalescent COVID-19.

J is TRBJ1-2 and V is TRBV2; tentative D call: TRBD1 (5 bases). The V end lost 3 bases, the J end lost 2 bases, and 7 bases lay between the germline ends. Germline V gene lookup returns CDR1 SNHLY and CDR2 FYNNEI. The CDR3 spans 13 residues. CDR3 bases: TGTGCCAGCAGTGATACAGGAAACTATGGCTACACCTTC. Translating gives CASSDTGNYGYTF.

This chain connects TRBV10-2 to TRBJ1-1; 8 nucleotides align to TRBD1. J gave up 4 bases and V 0 bases, and 1 base lay outside the gene matches. The CDR3 loop spans 14 amino acids. Germline V lookup: CDR1 WSHSY, CDR2 SAAADI. This chain's CDR3 is CASSESTGVTEAFF. The DNA of the CDR3 is TGCGCCAGCAGTGAGTCGACAGGGGTCACTGAAGCTTTCTTT.

The rearrangement uses TRBV18 and TRBJ2-5; 8 nucleotides agree with TRBD2. There are 15 residues in the CDR3. The germline V gene encodes CDR1 KGHSH and CDR2 LQKENI. The junction had 11 bases not matched to a gene; V was cut back by 6 bases and J by 5 bases. The CDR3, as DNA: TGTGCCAGCTCGACACTTGGACTAGCAGGGGAGACCCAGTACTTC. This gives the protein CASSTLGLAGETQYF.

Details on this clone: Other DNA variants within this sample encode the same CDR3. J is TRBJ1-1 and V is TRBV12-3 or TRBV12-4; 8 nucleotides match TRBD1. V was pared by 5 bases and J by 4 bases, with 3 bases of the junction left unmatched. The CDR3 has 13 amino acids. The CDR3 region is CASSLDRGTEAFF. The DNA of the CDR3 is TGTGCCAGCAGTCTTGACAGGGGCACTGAAGCTTTCTTT.

CDR3 residues: CASSLETVNYGYTF. The CDR3 coding sequence is TGTGCCAGCAGCTTAGAAACAGTTAACTATGGCTACACCTTC. The genes are TRBV7-9 and TRBJ1-2, with no clear D. This CDR3 is 14 amino acids long. Trimming took off 1 base at V and 1 base at J, with 7 bases between the two ends. In germline, CDR1 is SEHNR, CDR2 FQNEAQ (reference sequence).

The chain joins TRBV20-1 to TRBJ1-4; D call uncertain. The V and J ends lost 3 bases and 8 bases respectively, with 13 bases between them. CDR3 length: 13 residues. CDR1 is DFQATT, CDR2 SNEGSKA, per germline (reference sequence). CDR3 in amino acids: CSASSGFREKLFF. The CDR3 DNA follows: TGCAGTGCTAGTTCGGGGTTCAGAGAAAAACTGTTTTTT.

The V call is TRBV19, the J call TRBJ1-2; 7 positions match TRBD1. The CDR3 covers 16 residues. CDR1 is LNHDA and CDR2 is SQIVND in the germline V gene (reference sequence). J gave up 3 bases and V 6 bases, and 13 bases lay outside the gene matches. The CDR3 loop is CASSRPGTATYYGYTF. As DNA, the CDR3 is TGTGCCAGTAGCCGACCCGGGACAGCCACTTACTATGGCTACACCTTC.

As concerns this clone: The same CDR3 is also encoded by other DNA sequences in this sample. This chain links TRBV5-1 with TRBJ1-3, with unresolved D. The V and J ends lost 8 bases and 0 bases respectively, with 9 bases between them. The CDR3 contains 13 residues. CDR1 and CDR2 (germline): SGHRS, YFSETQ. The CDR3 DNA follows: TGCGCCAGTAGTCCCGGCTCTGGAAACACCATATATTTT. Its protein product is CASSPGSGNTIYF.

The chain employs TRBV11-2 and TRBJ2-1; the match to TRBD1 covers 10 bases. The CDR3 is made up of 15 amino acids. J gave up 6 bases and V 8 bases, and 10 bases lay outside the gene matches. CDR1 and CDR2 from the germline V gene are SGHAT and FQNNGV. CDR3 sequence reads: CASGAGQGSVNEQFF. DNA of the CDR3: TGTGCCAGCGGGGCGGGACAGGGGTCGGTCAATGAGCAGTTCTTC.

V and J are TRBV2 and TRBJ2-7, with a weak D call TRBD2 (5 bases). The V end was cut by 7 bases, the J end by 2 bases, with 15 bases between. The CDR3 is 14 residues long. CDR1 and CDR2 (germline): SNHLY, FYNNEI. Here the CDR3 DNA reads TGTGCCAGCATCTACGGGGATGGAGCCTACGAGCAGTACTTC. It is translated as CASIYGDGAYEQYF. Complete variable domain (other parts from reference TRBV2 and TRBJ2-7): EPEVTQTPSHQVTQMGQEVILRCVPISNHLYFYWYRQILGQKVEFLVSFYNNEISEKSEIFDDQFSVERPDGSNFTLKIRSTKLEDSAMYFCASIYGDGAYEQYFGPGTRLTVT.